This T cell receptor (beta chain) originates from a study of monozygotic twins with inflammatory bowel disease. For every donor, one blood sample of approximately 2.3 ml was drawn. Total RNA amounting to about 3,700 ng went into each TCR library. TCRdb reprocessed the 5' RACE reads; each CDR3 protein has one entry and no DNA is given. In all, the sample yields approximately 100,000 distinct CDR3 sequences. The CDR3 runs 15 residues. CDR1 and CDR2 (germline): SGHTA, FQGNSA. Concerning this clonotype itself: Its antigen is undetermined.

Study findings and constraints: Immunosuppressive treatment differences may have increased patient repertoire variability.

The V gene is TRBV7-2, the J gene TRBJ2-7; TCRdb proposes TRBD1, but this gene call is untestable without DNA. This clonotype originated in a human donor with ulcerative colitis or Crohn's disease, or a healthy co-twin of an affected twin (not recorded which). Specimen: blood. The CDR3: CASSLKAGRTNEQYF. Complete variable domain (other parts from reference TRBV7-2 and TRBJ2-7): GAGVSQSPSNKVTEKGKDVELRCDPISGHTALYWYRQSLGQGLEFLIYFQGNSAPDKSGLPSDRFSAERTGGSVSTLTIQRTQQEDSAVYLCASSLKAGRTNEQYFGPGTRLTVT.